This T cell receptor (beta chain) was sequenced for a study of tissue T cells after allogeneic stem cell transplantation. For this clone: Its antigen is unknown. Here the gene names and germline are mouse. The read is 1 residue too short to cover the CDR3 end, so that end is filled in from the germline J gene.

Sequencing of TCRbeta CDR3 at survey depth gave sequences and template counts. The table came from immunoSEQ multiplex PCR; TCRdb's copy has only in-frame clones and leaves some out. Here the sample spans about 3,500 clones, 50% being singletons. Overall study findings and caveats: Few T cell clones were shared across patients, but motif clusters showed tissue-specific shared signatures.

The CDR3 loop spans 12 amino acids. V lost 3 bases to trimming and J lost 6 bases, with 5 bases between them. The germline V gene has CDR1 SGHSN and CDR2 HYEKVE. Specified time point: mouse harvest day 14 after allogeneic transplant. Each mouse received 10^7 T-cell-depleted marrow cells plus 10^6 splenic CD5+ T cells by tail vein. The sequencing input was gut tissue. The gene calls are TRBV12-1 and TRBJ1-6; D is undetermined. TRBJ1-6 is classed as an ORF, of uncertain function. The source is a female BALB/c mouse given C57BL/6 T cells with graft-versus-host disease after an allogeneic hematopoietic cell transplant. The CDR3 bases that were read are TGTGCCAGCTCTACCAGTAATTCGCCCCTCTAC. Its translation is CASSTSNSPLY. The complete CDR3 sequence is CASSTSNSPLYF.